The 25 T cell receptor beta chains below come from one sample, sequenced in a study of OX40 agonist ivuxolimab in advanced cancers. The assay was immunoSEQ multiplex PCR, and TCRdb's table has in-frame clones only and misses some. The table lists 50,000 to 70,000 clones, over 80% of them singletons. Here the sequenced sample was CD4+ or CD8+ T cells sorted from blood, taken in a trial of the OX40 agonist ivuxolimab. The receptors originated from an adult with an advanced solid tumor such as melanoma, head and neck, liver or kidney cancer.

The DNA for the CDR3 is TGCGCCAGCAGCCAAGATCGTCACGGGGGCAAAGAGACCCAGTACTTC. Encoded protein: CASSQDRHGGKETQYF. The chain recombines TRBV4-3 with TRBJ2-5; possibly TRBD1 or TRBD2 for D (6 bases each). Per germline, CDR1 LGHNA and CDR2 YSLEER. The CDR3 covers 16 residues. The ends were cut back, 0 bases at V and 3 bases at J, with 14 bases in the middle.

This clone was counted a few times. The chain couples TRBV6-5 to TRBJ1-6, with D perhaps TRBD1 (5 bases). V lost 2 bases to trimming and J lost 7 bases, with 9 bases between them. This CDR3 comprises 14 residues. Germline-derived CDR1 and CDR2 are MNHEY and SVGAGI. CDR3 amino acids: CASSYPGGNSPLHF. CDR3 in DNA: TGTGCCAGCAGTTACCCCGGGGGAAATTCACCCCTCCACTTT.

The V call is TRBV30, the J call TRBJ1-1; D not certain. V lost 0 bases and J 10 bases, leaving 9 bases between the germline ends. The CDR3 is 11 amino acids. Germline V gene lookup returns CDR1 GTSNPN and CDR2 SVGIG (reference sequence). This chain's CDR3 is CAWSVLKAAFF. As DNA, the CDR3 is TGTGCCTGGAGTGTACTCAAGGCAGCTTTCTTT.

The DNA of the CDR3 is TGTGCCAGCAGTGAAGGCTGGACAGACACCGGGGAGCTGTTTTTT. This codes for CASSEGWTDTGELFF. The rearrangement links TRBV6-1 to TRBJ2-2, with D perhaps TRBD1 (6 bases). Germline lookup yields CDR1 MNHNS and CDR2 SASEGT. Trimming pared 1 base from V and 3 bases from J, leaving 9 bases between. The CDR3 has 15 amino acids.

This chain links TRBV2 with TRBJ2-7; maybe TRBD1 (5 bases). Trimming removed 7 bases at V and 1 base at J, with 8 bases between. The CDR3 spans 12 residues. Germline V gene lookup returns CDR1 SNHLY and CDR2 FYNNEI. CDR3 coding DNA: TGTGCCAGCAAACAGGATTCCTACGAGCAGTACTTC. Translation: CASKQDSYEQYF.

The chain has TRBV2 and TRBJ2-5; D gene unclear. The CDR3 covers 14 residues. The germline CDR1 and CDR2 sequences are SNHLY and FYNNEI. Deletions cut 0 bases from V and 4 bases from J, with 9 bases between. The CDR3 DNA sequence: TGTGCCAGCAGTGAAGCAGTTGGGCGAGAGACCCAGTACTTC. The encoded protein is CASSEAVGRETQYF. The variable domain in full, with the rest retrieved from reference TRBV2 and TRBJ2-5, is EPEVTQTPSHQVTQMGQEVILRCVPISNHLYFYWYRQILGQKVEFLVSFYNNEISEKSEIFDDQFSVERPDGSNFTLKIRSTKLEDSAMYFCASSEAVGRETQYFGPGTRLLVL.

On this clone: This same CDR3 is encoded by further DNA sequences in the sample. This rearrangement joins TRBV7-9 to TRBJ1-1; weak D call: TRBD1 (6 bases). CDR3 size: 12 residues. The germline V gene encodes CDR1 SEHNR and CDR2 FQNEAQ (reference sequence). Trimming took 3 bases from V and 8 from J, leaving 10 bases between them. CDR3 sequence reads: CASSFSGTEAFF. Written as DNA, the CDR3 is TGTGCCAGCAGCTTTTCCGGGACAGAAGCTTTCTTT. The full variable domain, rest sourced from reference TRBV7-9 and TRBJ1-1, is DTGVSQNPRHKITKRGQNVTFRCDPISEHNRLYWYRQTLGQGPEFLTYFQNEAQLEKSRLLSDRFSAERPKGSFSTLEIQRTEQGDSAMYLCASSFSGTEAFFGQGTRLTVV.

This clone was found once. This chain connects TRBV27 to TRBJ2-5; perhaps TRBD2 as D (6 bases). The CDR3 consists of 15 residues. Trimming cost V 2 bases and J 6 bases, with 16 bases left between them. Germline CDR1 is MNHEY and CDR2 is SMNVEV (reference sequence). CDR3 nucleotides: TGTGCCAGCAGTTTAAGGCCAGCTAGCGTCCAGACCCAGTACTTC. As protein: CASSLRPASVQTQYF.

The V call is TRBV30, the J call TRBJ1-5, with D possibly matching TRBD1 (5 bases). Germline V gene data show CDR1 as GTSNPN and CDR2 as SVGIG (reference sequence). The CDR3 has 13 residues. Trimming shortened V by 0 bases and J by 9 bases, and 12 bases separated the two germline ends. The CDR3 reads CAWSVQWDRPQHF. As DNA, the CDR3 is TGTGCCTGGAGTGTACAATGGGACCGGCCCCAGCATTTT.

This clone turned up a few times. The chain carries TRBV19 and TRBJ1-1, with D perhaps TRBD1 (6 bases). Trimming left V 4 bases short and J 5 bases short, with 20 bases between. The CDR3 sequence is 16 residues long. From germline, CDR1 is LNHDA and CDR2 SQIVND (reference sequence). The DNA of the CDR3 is TGTGCCAGTAGTACCACAGGGTGGGGGGAACAGACTGAAGCTTTCTTT. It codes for CASSTTGWGEQTEAFF. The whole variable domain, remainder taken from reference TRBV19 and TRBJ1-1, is DGGITQSPKYLFRKEGQNVTLSCEQNLNHDAMYWYRQDPGQGLRLIYYSQIVNDFQKGDIAEGYSVSREKKESFPLTVTSAQKNPTAFYLCASSTTGWGEQTEAFFGQGTRLTVV.

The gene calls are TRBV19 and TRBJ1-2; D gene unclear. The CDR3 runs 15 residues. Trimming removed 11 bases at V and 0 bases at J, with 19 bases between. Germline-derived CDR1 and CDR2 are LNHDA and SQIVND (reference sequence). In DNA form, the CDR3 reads TGTGCCTCTGCATGGGTCCCCTTCGCTAACTATGGCTACACCTTC. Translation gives CASAWVPFANYGYTF.

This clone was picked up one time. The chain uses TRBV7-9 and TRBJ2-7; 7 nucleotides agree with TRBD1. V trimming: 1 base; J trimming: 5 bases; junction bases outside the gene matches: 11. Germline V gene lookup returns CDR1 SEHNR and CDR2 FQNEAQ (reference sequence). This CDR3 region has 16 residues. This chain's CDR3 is CASSLGPSDRVDEQYF. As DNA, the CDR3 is TGTGCCAGCAGCTTAGGGCCCTCTGACAGGGTCGACGAGCAGTACTTC.

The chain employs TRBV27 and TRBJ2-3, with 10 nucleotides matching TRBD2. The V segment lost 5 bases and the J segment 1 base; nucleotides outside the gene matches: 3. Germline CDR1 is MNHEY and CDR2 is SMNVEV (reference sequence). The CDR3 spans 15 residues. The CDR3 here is CASSRLAGGTDTQYF. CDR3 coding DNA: TGTGCCAGCAGTAGGCTAGCGGGGGGCACAGATACGCAGTATTTT.

The CDR3 sequence is CASGQGDEGSPLHF. For the CDR3, the DNA is TGTGCCAGCGGACAAGGGGATGAGGGTTCACCCCTCCACTTT. This chain links TRBV6-6 with TRBJ1-6; a possible D gene is TRBD1 (5 bases). This CDR3 is built from 14 residues. V gave up 8 bases and J gave up 9 bases, with 17 bases separating them. Germline loops: CDR1 MNHNY, CDR2 SVGAGI (reference sequence).

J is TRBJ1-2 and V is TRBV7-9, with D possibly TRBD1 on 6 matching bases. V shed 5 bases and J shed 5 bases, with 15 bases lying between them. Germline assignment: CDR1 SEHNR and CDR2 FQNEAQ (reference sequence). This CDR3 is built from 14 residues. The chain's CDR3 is CASSRMGGWYGYTF. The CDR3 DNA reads TGTGCCAGCAGCCGAATGGGGGGCTGGTATGGCTACACCTTC.

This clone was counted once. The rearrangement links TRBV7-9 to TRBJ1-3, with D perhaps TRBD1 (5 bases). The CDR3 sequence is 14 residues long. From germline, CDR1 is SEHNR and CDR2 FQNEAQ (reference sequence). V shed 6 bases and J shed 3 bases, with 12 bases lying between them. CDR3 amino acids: CASRGRGFGNTIYF. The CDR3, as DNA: TGTGCCAGCAGGGGTCGGGGGTTTGGAAACACCATATATTTT.

DNA of the CDR3: TGTGCCAGCGGCGACAGAGGCGGGGGCCTTACCTACGAGCAGTACTTC. It translates to CASGDRGGGLTYEQYF. The rearrangement joins TRBV11-2 to TRBJ2-7; the D gene is possibly TRBD2 (7 bases). The V gene lost 8 bases and the J gene lost 2 bases, with 22 bases spanning the gap. Per germline, CDR1 SGHAT and CDR2 FQNNGV. The length of the CDR3 is 16 residues.

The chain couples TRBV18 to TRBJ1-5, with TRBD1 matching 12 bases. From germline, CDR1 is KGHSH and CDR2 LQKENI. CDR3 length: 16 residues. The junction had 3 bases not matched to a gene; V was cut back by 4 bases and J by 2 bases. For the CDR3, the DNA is TGTGCCAGCTCACAGGGACAGGGGGCCGGCAATCAGCCCCAGCATTTT. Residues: CASSQGQGAGNQPQHF.

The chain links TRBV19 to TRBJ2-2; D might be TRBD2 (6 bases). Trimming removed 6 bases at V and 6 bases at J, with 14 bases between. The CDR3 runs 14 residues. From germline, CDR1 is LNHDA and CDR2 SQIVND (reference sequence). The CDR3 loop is CASRAGLFAGELFF. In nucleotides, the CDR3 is TGTGCCAGTAGGGCTGGACTATTCGCCGGGGAGCTGTTTTTT.

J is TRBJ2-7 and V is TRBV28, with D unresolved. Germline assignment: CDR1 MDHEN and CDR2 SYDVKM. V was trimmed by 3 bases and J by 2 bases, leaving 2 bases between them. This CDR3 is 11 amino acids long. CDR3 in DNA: TGTGCCAGCAGTTTTGCCTACGAGCAGTACTTC. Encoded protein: CASSFAYEQYF.

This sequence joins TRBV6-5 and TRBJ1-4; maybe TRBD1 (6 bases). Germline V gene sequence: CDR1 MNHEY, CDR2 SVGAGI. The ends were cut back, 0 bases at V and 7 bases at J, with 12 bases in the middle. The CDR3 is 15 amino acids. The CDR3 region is CASSYSGAPGEKLFF. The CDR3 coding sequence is TGTGCCAGCAGTTACTCGGGGGCGCCGGGTGAAAAACTGTTTTTT.

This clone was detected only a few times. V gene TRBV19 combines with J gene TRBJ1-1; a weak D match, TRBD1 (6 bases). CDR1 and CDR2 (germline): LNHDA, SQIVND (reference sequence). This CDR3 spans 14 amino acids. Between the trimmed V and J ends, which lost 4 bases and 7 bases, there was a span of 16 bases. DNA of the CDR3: TGTGCCAGTAGTACGACAGGTGCTGGGGGTGAAGCTTTCTTT. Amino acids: CASSTTGAGGEAFF.

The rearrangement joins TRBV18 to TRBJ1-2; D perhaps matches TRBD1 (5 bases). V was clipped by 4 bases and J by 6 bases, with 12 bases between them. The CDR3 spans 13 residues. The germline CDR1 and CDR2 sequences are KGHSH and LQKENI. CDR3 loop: CASSRSRENGYTF. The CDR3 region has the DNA TGTGCCAGCTCACGCAGCAGGGAGAATGGCTACACCTTC.

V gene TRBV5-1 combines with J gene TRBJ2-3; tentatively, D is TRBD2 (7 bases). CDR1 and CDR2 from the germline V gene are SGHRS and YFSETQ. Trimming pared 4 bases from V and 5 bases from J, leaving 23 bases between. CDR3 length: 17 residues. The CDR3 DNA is TGCGCCAGCAGCACCTTGAGTCAAGGGGGGGCCGGAGATACGCAGTATTTT. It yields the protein CASSTLSQGGAGDTQYF.

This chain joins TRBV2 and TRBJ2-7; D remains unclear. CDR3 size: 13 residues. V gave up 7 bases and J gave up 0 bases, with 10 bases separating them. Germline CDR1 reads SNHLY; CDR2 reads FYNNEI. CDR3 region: CASMRVNSYEQYF. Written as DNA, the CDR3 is TGTGCCAGCATGAGAGTAAACTCCTACGAGCAGTACTTC.